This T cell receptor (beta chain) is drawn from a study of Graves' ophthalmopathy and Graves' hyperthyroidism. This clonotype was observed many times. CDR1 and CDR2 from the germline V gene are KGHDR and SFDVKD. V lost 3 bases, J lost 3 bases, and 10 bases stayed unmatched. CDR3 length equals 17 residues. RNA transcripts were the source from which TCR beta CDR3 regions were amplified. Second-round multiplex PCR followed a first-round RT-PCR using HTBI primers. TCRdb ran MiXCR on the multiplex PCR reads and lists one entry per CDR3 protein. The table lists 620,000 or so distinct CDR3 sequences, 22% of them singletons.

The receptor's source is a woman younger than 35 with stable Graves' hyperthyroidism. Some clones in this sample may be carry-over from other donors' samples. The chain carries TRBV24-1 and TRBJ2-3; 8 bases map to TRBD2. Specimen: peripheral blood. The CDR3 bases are TGTGCCACCAGTGATGCCTATGGCGGGGGGACGACAGATACGCAGTATTTT. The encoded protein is CATSDAYGGGTTDTQYF.